The rows below give T cell receptor beta chains drawn from one sample of a study of vaccination and CD4 T cells after COVID-19. For these TCRs, the target antigens are not known. TCRdb ran MiXCR on the PCR reads and lists one entry per CDR3 protein. The sample holds more than 20,000 distinct CDR3 sequences, around 60% seen once. The sequences come from CD4+ T cells from blood, cultured in vitro, collected after SARS-CoV-2 vaccination. These receptors were obtained from a human donor who received a COVID-19 vaccine. Each CDR3 is given without its conserved first and last residue. Fields, in order: CDR3 length, V gene, J gene, CDR3 protein.

len: 14; v_gene: TRBV28; j_gene: TRBJ2-3; CDR3aa: ASSFSGQGRGNTQY
len: 12; v_gene: TRBV11-2; j_gene: TRBJ1-5; CDR3aa: ASSFPGHNQPQH
len: 13; v_gene: TRBV7-6; j_gene: TRBJ2-3; CDR3aa: ASSRSRRATDTQY
len: 13; v_gene: TRBV6-1; j_gene: TRBJ2-7; CDR3aa: ASSELAGVSYEQY
len: 11; v_gene: TRBV12-3/TRBV12-4; j_gene: TRBJ1-6; CDR3aa: ASRDRDYSPLH
len: 10; v_gene: TRBV11-2; j_gene: TRBJ2-7; CDR3aa: ASRQGSDEQY
len: 11; v_gene: TRBV2; j_gene: TRBJ1-1; CDR3aa: ASSEVRGAEAF
len: 12; v_gene: TRBV19; j_gene: TRBJ2-2; CDR3aa: ASRPRLNTGELF
len: 13; v_gene: TRBV12-3/TRBV12-4; j_gene: TRBJ1-2; CDR3aa: ASSSRTGGPYGYT
len: 13; v_gene: TRBV7-2; j_gene: TRBJ1-1; CDR3aa: ASSLAGQGGGEAF
len: 13; v_gene: TRBV20-1; j_gene: TRBJ1-6; CDR3aa: SARDRGNYNSPLH
len: 12; v_gene: TRBV19; j_gene: TRBJ1-6; CDR3aa: ASSNPTNNSPLH
len: 13; v_gene: TRBV5-5; j_gene: TRBJ2-7; CDR3aa: ASSPRQGFSYEQY
len: 12; v_gene: TRBV11-2; j_gene: TRBJ1-2; CDR3aa: ASSRTKYNYGYT
len: 12; v_gene: TRBV30; j_gene: TRBJ2-5; CDR3aa: AWSVQQGVKTQY
len: 13; v_gene: TRBV12-3/TRBV12-4; j_gene: TRBJ2-6; CDR3aa: ASSQTYSGANVLT
len: 7; v_gene: TRBV20-1; j_gene: TRBJ1-2; CDR3aa: SSDRGYT
len: 12; v_gene: TRBV2; j_gene: TRBJ2-6; CDR3aa: ASKQDSGANVLT
len: 13; v_gene: TRBV2; j_gene: TRBJ1-5; CDR3aa: ASSRNRGSSQPQH
len: 11; v_gene: TRBV7-9; j_gene: TRBJ1-2; CDR3aa: ASSLGQTYGYT
len: 12; v_gene: TRBV20-1; j_gene: TRBJ2-5; CDR3aa: SARGSGGGETQY
len: 13; v_gene: TRBV21-1; j_gene: TRBJ1-6; CDR3aa: ASSKGAGENSPLH
len: 13; v_gene: TRBV27; j_gene: TRBJ1-1; CDR3aa: ASSLRWGVETEAF
len: 10; v_gene: TRBV20-1; j_gene: TRBJ2-2; CDR3aa: SASGYTGELF
len: 11; v_gene: TRBV19; j_gene: TRBJ1-2; CDR3aa: ASSRGPDYGYT
len: 14; v_gene: TRBV6-4; j_gene: TRBJ2-2; CDR3aa: ASSVLAGGNTGELF
len: 12; v_gene: TRBV6-2/TRBV6-3; j_gene: TRBJ1-5; CDR3aa: ASSYVHTNQPQH
len: 14; v_gene: TRBV5-6; j_gene: TRBJ2-2; CDR3aa: ASSLVDRANTGELF
len: 12; v_gene: TRBV30; j_gene: TRBJ1-6; CDR3aa: AWSRGQRESPLH
len: 12; v_gene: TRBV2; j_gene: TRBJ2-1; CDR3aa: ASNQRGGLNEQF
len: 11; v_gene: TRBV29-1; j_gene: TRBJ1-4; CDR3aa: SVAETDNEKLF
len: 13; v_gene: TRBV20-1; j_gene: TRBJ2-7; CDR3aa: SARGGTGGSYEQY
len: 13; v_gene: TRBV2; j_gene: TRBJ2-7; CDR3aa: ASTGGTDPSYEQY
len: 13; v_gene: TRBV7-2; j_gene: TRBJ1-2; CDR3aa: ASSPGQGAVYGYT